These T cell receptor beta chains were read from a single sample in a study of blood T cell repertoires in COVID-19. The data were produced by immunoSEQ multiplex PCR, yet TCRdb's version contains in-frame clones alone and is incomplete. The sample includes fewer than 45,000 clones, around four fifths of them seen just once. The specimen was peripheral blood. These receptor sequences come from a man aged 45 to 65 with active COVID-19. Both conserved end residues are part of each CDR3.

V | CDR3
TRBV6-4 | CASSPQPGGVGTDTQYF
TRBV5-1 | CASSLAGFNTDTQYF
TRBV6-5 | CASMLSVLRGTEAFF
TRBV4-3 | CASSQEGWRAPPETQYF
TRBV28 | CASTSPLVGGNTIYF
TRBV6-5 | CASSTGTSGGGEQFF
TRBV15 | CATSSRPGQTDTQYF
TRBV11-1 | CASSLGFLGSQETQYF
TRBV4-2 | CASSSTAGGSYEQYF
TRBV9 | CASSELRGLTEAFF
TRBV5-4 | CASTARNEQFF
TRBV27 | CASSPHSGPDTQYF
TRBV6-5 | CASSFGLAGSYEQYF
TRBV19 | CASSLPRRSLSSYNSPLHF
TRBV2 | CASSDPHRMGYTF